Listed below are T cell receptor beta chains from one sample, sequenced in a study of OX40 agonist ivuxolimab in advanced cancers. Data came from immunoSEQ multiplex PCR; TCRdb stores just in-frame clones and leaves some out. Altogether 15,000 to 20,000 clones are present, roughly 80% being singletons, with the ten largest covering roughly 27%. This specimen consisted of CD4+ or CD8+ T cells sorted from blood, obtained in a trial of the OX40 agonist ivuxolimab. The source is an adult with an advanced solid tumor such as melanoma, head and neck, liver or kidney cancer. CDR3s include the opening cysteine and the closing phenylalanine or tryptophan. A D gene is named only where the DNA matches it firmly. For some rows the clone size is stated as once, few or many, or as a class when expanded; others skip it.

TRBV9	NA	TRBJ2-7	NA	CASSGGPGDEQYF
TRBV9	NA	TRBJ2-7	NA	CASSPRTELSYEQYF
TRBV5-4	once	TRBJ2-7	NA	CASSLGFVEQYF
TRBV7-9	NA	TRBJ2-3	NA	CASSLAPPEGPSTDTQYF
TRBV28	NA	TRBJ1-1	NA	CASTRIGNTEAFF
TRBV6-5	NA	TRBJ1-5	NA	CASRQAGQPQHF
TRBV6-5	NA	TRBJ2-7	TRBD2	CASSSFSGAGNEQYF
TRBV27	NA	TRBJ2-7	TRBD2	CASSGGGSYEQYF
TRBV6-4	NA	TRBJ1-1	NA	CASSYAAGYTEAFF
TRBV9	NA	TRBJ2-1	NA	CASSVYTSEANEQFF
TRBV6-5	NA	TRBJ1-5	NA	CASRGMGRDQPQHF
TRBV5-1	NA	TRBJ2-7	NA	CASSLTDSYEQYF
TRBV28	NA	TRBJ1-5	TRBD1	CASSPRQGWEPQHF
TRBV27	NA	TRBJ2-7	NA	CASSPPAGSIDEQYF
TRBV9	NA	TRBJ2-3	TRBD2	CASSVIAGDTDTQYF
TRBV7-9	NA	TRBJ2-1	TRBD2	CASSLDAGGPYEQFF
TRBV9	NA	TRBJ2-5	NA	CASSVEGSRETQYF
TRBV11-2	NA	TRBJ2-2	NA	CASSYRDFLTGELFF
TRBV4-1	medium-sized	TRBJ2-7	NA	CASSQGNLGEQYF
TRBV7-9	NA	TRBJ2-3	NA	CASSPPADLSTDTQYF
TRBV28	NA	TRBJ1-4	NA	CASSLGSMGGDEKLFF
TRBV9	few	TRBJ2-6	NA	CASRGGLSGANVLTF
TRBV27	NA	TRBJ2-7	TRBD1	CASRGQGSSYEQYF
TRBV19	NA	TRBJ2-1	TRBD1	CASSLQGVSRYNEQFF
TRBV6-5	once	TRBJ1-1	NA	CASSYGQNTEAFF
TRBV28	NA	TRBJ2-7	NA	CASSSSLRIGDEQYF
TRBV5-4	NA	TRBJ2-7	NA	CASSLLGSEQYF
TRBV7-8	NA	TRBJ2-1	NA	CASSPSSASEQFF
TRBV7-9	medium-sized	TRBJ2-7	NA	CASSPTEARGYEQYF
TRBV28	NA	TRBJ2-5	NA	CASSFRTYQETQYF
TRBV5-5	NA	TRBJ2-7	NA	CASSGSTWGYEQYF
TRBV11-2	NA	TRBJ1-4	NA	CASSPTNEKLFF